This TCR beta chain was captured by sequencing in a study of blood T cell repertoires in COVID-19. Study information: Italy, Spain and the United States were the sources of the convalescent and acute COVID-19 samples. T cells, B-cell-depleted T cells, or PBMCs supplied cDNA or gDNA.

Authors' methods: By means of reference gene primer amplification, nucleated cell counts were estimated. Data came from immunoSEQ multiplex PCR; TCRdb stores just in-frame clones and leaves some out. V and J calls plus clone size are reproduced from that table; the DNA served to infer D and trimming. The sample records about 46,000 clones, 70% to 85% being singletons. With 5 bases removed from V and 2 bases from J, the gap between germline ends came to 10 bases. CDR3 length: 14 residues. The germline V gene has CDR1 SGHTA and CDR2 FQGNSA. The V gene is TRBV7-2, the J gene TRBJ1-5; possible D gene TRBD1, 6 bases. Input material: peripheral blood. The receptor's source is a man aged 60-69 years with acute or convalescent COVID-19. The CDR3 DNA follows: TGTGCCAGCAGCACACAGGGAGGCAATCAGCCCCAGCATTTT. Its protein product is CASSTQGGNQPQHF.